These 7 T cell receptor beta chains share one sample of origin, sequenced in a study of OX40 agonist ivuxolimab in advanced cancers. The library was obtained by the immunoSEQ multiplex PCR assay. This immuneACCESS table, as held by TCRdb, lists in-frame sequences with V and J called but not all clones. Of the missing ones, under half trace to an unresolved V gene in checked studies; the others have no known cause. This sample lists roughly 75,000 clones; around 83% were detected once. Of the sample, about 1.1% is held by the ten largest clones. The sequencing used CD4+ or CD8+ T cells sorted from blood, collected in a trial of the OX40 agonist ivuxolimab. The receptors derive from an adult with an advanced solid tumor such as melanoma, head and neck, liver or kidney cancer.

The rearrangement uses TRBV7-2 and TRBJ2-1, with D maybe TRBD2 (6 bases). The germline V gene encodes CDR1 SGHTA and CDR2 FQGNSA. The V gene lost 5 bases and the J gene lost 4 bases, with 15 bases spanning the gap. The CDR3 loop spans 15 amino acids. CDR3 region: CASSGAPTRYNEQFF. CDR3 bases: TGTGCCAGCAGCGGAGCCCCGACTAGGTACAATGAGCAGTTCTTC.

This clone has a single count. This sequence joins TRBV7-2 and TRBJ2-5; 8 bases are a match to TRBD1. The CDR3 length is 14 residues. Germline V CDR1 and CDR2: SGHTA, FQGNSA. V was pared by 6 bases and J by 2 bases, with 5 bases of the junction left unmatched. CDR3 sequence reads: CASRMHRGQETQYF. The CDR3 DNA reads TGTGCCAGCAGAATGCACAGGGGGCAAGAGACCCAGTACTTC.

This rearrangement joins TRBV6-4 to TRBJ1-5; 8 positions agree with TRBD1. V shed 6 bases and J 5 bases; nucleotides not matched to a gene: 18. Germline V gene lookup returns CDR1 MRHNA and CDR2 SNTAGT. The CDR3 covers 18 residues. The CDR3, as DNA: TGTGCCAGCAGCCCTACAGGGGGGCAAGGTCTCGAGCATCAGCCCCAGCATTTT. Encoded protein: CASSPTGGQGLEHQPQHF.

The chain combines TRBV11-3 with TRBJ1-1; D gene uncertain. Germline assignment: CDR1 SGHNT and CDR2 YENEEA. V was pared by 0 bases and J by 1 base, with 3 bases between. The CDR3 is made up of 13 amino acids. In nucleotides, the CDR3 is TGTGCCAGCAGCTTAGATCCGAACACTGAAGCTTTCTTT. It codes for CASSLDPNTEAFF. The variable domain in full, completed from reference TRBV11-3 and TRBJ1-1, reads EAGVVQSPRYKIIEKKQPVAFWCNPISGHNTLYWYLQNLGQGPELLIRYENEEAVDDSQLPKDRFSAERLKGVDSTLKIQPAELGDSAVYLCASSLDPNTEAFFGQGTRLTVV.

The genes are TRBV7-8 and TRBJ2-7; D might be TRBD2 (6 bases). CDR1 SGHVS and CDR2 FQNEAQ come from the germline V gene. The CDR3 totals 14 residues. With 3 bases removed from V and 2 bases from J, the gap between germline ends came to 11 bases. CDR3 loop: CASSFRDSTYEQYF. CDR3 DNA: TGTGCCAGCAGCTTTCGGGACTCGACCTACGAGCAGTACTTC.

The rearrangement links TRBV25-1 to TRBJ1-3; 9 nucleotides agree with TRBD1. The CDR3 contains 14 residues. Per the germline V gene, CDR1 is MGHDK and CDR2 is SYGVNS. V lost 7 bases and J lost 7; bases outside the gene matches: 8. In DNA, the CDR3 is TGTGCCAGCAACCCCTCTACAGGGGGCAACACCATATATTTT. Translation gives CASNPSTGGNTIYF.

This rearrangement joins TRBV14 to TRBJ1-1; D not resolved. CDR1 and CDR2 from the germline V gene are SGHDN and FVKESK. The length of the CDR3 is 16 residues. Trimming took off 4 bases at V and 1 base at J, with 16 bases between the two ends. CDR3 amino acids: CASSRLAVRGNTEAFF. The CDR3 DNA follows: TGTGCCAGCAGCCGGCTAGCGGTCCGGGGGAACACTGAAGCTTTCTTT.